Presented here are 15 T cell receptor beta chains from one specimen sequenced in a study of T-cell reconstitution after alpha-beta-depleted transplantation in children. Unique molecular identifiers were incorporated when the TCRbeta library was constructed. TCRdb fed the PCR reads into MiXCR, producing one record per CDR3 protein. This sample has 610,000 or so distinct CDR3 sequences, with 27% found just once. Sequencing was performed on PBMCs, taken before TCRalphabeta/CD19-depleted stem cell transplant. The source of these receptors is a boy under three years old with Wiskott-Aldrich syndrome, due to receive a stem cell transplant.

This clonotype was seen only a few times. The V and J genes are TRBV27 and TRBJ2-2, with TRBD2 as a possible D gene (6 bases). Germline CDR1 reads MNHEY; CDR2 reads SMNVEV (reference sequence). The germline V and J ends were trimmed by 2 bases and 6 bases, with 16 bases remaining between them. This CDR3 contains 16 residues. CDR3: CASSLRRVGLSGELFF. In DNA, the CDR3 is TGTGCCAGCAGTTTAAGGAGGGTTGGGTTGTCCGGGGAGCTGTTTTTT.

The CDR3 here is CASRPGGGSDTQYF. For the CDR3, the DNA is TGTGCCAGCAGGCCGGGGGGCGGGTCAGATACGCAGTATTTT. The chain employs TRBV12-3 or TRBV12-4 and TRBJ2-3; D may be TRBD2 (7 bases). CDR3 length: 14 residues. Trimming shortened V by 6 bases and J by 4 bases, and 14 bases separated the two germline ends.

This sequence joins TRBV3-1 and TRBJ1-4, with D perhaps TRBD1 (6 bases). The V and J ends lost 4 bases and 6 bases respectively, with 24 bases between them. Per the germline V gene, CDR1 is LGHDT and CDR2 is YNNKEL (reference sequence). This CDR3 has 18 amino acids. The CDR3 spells CASSLQGFWEPNDEKLFF. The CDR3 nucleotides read TGTGCCAGCAGCCTACAGGGTTTCTGGGAACCGAATGATGAAAAACTGTTTTTT.

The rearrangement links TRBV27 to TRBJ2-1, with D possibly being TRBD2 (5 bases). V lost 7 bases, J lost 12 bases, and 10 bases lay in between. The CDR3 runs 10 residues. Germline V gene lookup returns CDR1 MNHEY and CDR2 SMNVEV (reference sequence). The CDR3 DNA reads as TGTGCCAGCACCACGGGATCGCAGTTCTTC. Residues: CASTTGSQFF.

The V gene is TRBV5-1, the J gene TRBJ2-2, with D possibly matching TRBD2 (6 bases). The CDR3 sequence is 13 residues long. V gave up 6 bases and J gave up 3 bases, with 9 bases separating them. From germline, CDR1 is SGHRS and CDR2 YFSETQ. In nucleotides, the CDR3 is TGCGCCAGCAAGGGACTCCACACCGGGGAGCTGTTTTTT. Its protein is CASKGLHTGELFF.

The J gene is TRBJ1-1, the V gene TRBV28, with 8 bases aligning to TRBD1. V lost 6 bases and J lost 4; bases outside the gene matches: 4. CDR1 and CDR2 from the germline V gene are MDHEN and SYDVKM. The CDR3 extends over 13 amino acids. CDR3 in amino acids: CASRPTGVTEAFF. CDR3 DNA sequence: TGTGCCAGCAGACCGACAGGGGTCACTGAAGCTTTCTTT.

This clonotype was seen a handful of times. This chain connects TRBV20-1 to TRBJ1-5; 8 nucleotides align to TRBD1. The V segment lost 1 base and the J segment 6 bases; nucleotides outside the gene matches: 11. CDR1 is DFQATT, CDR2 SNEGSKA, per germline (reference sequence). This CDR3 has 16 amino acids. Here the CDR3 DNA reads TGCAGTGCTAGAGTCCAGGGGGCGTTGATAGGTCAGCCCCAGCATTTT. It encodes CSARVQGALIGQPQHF.

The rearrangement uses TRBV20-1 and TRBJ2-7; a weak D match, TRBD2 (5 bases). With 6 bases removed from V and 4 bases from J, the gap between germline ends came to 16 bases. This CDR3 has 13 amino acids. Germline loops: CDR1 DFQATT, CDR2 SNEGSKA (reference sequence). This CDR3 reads CSAEGAESYEQYF. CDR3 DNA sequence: TGCAGTGCGGAAGGAGCGGAATCGTACGAGCAGTACTTC.

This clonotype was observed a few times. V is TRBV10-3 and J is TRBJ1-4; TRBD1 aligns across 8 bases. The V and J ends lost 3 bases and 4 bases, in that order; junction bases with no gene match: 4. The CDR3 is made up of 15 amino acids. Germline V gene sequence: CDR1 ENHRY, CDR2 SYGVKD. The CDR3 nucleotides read TGTGCCATCAGTGACGACAGGGGCTATAATGAAAAACTGTTTTTT. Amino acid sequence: CAISDDRGYNEKLFF.

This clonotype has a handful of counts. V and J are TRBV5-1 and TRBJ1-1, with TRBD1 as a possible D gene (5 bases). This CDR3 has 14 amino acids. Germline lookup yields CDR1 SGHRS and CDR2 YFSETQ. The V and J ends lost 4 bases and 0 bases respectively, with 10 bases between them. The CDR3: CASSRDPVNTEAFF. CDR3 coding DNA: TGCGCCAGCAGCAGGGACCCAGTGAACACTGAAGCTTTCTTT.

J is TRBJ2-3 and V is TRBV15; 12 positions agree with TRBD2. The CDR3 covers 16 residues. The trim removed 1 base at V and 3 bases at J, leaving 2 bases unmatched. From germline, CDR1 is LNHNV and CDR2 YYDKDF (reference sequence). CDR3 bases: TGTGCCACCAGCAGAGGGACTAGCGGGAAGACAGATACGCAGTATTTT. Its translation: CATSRGTSGKTDTQYF.

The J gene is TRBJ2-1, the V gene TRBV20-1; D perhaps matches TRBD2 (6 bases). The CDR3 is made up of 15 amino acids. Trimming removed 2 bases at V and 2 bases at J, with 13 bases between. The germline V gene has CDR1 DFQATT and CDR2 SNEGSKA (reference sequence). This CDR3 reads CSARNYGSPYNEQFF. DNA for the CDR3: TGCAGTGCTAGAAATTACGGGAGCCCCTACAATGAGCAGTTCTTC.

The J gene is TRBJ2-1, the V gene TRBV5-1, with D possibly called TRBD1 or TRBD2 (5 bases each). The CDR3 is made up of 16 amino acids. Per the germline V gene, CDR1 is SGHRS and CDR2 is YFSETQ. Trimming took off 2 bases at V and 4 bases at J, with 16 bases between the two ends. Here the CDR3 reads CASSLSGTTLYNEQFF. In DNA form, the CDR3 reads TGCGCCAGCAGCTTATCCGGGACGACACTTTACAATGAGCAGTTCTTC.

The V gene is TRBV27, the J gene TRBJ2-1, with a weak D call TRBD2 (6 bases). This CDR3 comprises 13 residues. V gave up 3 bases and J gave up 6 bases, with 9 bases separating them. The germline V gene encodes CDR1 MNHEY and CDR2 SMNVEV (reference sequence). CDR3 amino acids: CASSFGTLNEQFF. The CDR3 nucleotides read TGTGCCAGCAGTTTCGGGACTCTCAATGAGCAGTTCTTC.

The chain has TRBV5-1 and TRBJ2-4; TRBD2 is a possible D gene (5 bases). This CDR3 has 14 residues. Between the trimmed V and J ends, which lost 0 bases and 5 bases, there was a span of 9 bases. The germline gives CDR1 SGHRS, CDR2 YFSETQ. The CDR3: CASSLAGFENIQYF. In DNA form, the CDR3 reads TGCGCCAGCAGCTTGGCGGGGTTTGAAAACATTCAGTACTTC.